This note documents a single T cell receptor (beta chain) sequence. This entry belongs to a study of blood T cell repertoires in COVID-19. Across the study: Samples of COVID-19 (acute and convalescent) were obtained from the United States, Italy and Spain. Nucleic acid was either cDNA or gDNA, and it came from T cells, B-cell-depleted T cells, or PBMCs.

Germline V CDR1 and CDR2: LNHDA, SQIVND (reference sequence). Germline trimming cut 0 bases from V and 8 bases from J; bases unmatched to any gene: 9. The CDR3 spans 17 residues. Method: immunoSEQ multiplex PCR; TCRdb's copy keeps in-frame clones and lacks some. The repertoire holds 250,000 to 350,000 clones, roughly 90% seen once, with under 8% in the top ten. The clonotype originates from a man between 18 and 29 years old who had recovered from COVID-19. V usage is TRBV19 and J usage is TRBJ2-1; TRBD2 aligns across 11 bases. Sequencing was performed on peripheral blood. For the CDR3, the DNA is TGTGCCAGTAGTATAGACGTAGCGGGGGGGCCGCGGGATGAGCAGTTCTTC. Residues: CASSIDVAGGPRDEQFF.